This TCR beta chain was sequenced in a study of T and B cells in COVID-19 patients (dated by TCRdb to 2020 to 2022). Background on the whole study: In this study, adaptive immunity was profiled in COVID-19 patients who either had active infection or had recovered, using TRB and IGH repertoire sequencing of peripheral blood. A recovered cohort included more than 15 patients who provided approximately 20 samples, and most of these patients had mild to moderate COVID-19 treated on an outpatient basis. A median age of roughly 31 years was recorded in the recovered cohort versus approximately 70 years in the active-infection cohort. Critical illness requiring mechanical ventilation or ECMO was present in about 65% of the roughly 20 patients in the active-infection cohort. In the active-infection cohort, about 90% of the roughly 20 patients had comorbidities linked to unfavorable COVID-19 outcome. The repository of TCR and BCR sequences included about 69 time points from over 35 patients, and more than 7 million TCR sequences were analysed. A couple of patients belonged to both the recovered and active cohorts because samples were available from active disease and after recovery. An age-matched reference group of about 40 healthy donors negative for COVID-19 antibodies was used as the comparison for repertoire analyses. Up to roughly 10 follow-up blood samples were collected per patient, with some samples spanning different disease stages in the same individual.

This clonotype was found many times. There is no known antigen for this receptor. Base qualities were left out, and no much larger clone turns up one base away. What the work shows at the level of the full study, not this receptor alone: A total of around 2,500 TCR clusters were exclusive to the recovered cohort, and about 31 of those clusters were low-pGen clusters. The reported TCR clusters were stated to require prospective validation before clinical use. TRB repertoires were highly clonal in active COVID-19, whereas diversity and richness at recovery rose above healthy donor levels. TRBV/TRBJ gene usage was reported as strongly skewed in patients with COVID-19. Few blood samples were available from mildly ill patients while symptoms were present or from severe cases at early time points. The cohort was considered too small to assess HLA contributions to COVID-19 susceptibility or severity. Specific T cell subsets (CD4+/Treg/CD8+) and sorted SARS-CoV-2-responsive or tetramer+ T cells had not yet been sequenced, and these experiments were ongoing.

V lost 7 bases and J lost 1 base; the stretch between them is 10 bases long. As encoded in the germline V gene, CDR1 is MNHEY while CDR2 is SVGAGI. The CDR3 runs 13 residues from the cysteine to the phenylalanine. The kept DNA is CDR3 alone, 39 bases in frame from the first base. TRB repertoires were amplified from roughly 230-500 ng of genomic DNA extracted from blood. Sequencing used an Illumina MiSeq. Multiplex PCR with BIOMED2 TRB-A/B primer pools was used to amplify the TRB rearrangements. Illumina-compatible adapters and 7-nucleotide sample barcodes were added to the amplicons in two consecutive PCRs. All library PCRs used Phusion HS II polymerase. Amplicons were purified from gel with the NucleoSpin Gel and PCR Clean-up kit, quantified on Qubit, and pooled at 3 to 5 nM. The quality of the amplicon pool was checked on an Agilent 2100 Bioanalyzer prior to Illumina next-generation sequencing. Per the source publication's procedure: MiXCR 3.0.8 with the default MiXCR reference library was used to annotate TRB rearrangements. Sequences with fewer than 2 reads and non-productive reads were filtered out, and every unique CDR3 nucleotide sequence was treated as a single clone. R 3.5.1 was used to calculate clonality, diversity, richness and V-J gene usage. TCR clustering by CDR3 similarity used GLIPH2, with generation probabilities calculated by OLGA. GLIPH2 clusters were kept only if they contained at least four unique TCR clonotypes found in at least three individuals. In-frame beta chains were kept once TCRdb had trimmed the public reads at Q25 with fastp and called clones with MiXCR. Each CDR3 protein gets just one entry, which takes the most common genes and DNA from the rows behind it. These V and J calls are TCRdb output, not the study's own analysis. The sample records fewer than 5,000 distinct CDR3 sequences, roughly a quarter of which are singletons. The ten largest clones represent roughly two fifths of the sample.

Sequencing was carried out using blood. Recombination joined TRBV6-5 with TRBJ1-1; matching of 5 bases hints at TRBD1 as the D gene. The sequence came from a human donor with active COVID-19. The donor label of this sample is uncertain. The CDR3 region reads CASTGTENTEAFF. Read as DNA, the sequence is TGTGCCAGCACTGGGACTGAGAACACTGAAGCTTTCTTT.